This TCR beta chain was sequenced during a study of regulatory T cells in long-lasting Graves disease. Time point here: newly diagnosed GD, antithyroid drugs for less than 3 months. With RNA extracted from PBMCs as input, the TCR library was made. The CDR3 totals 14 residues. Germline-derived CDR1 and CDR2 are LNHDA and SQIVND (reference sequence). Trimming removed 3 bases from V and 0 bases from J, with 8 bases in between. The TCR beta library used iRepertoire HTBI primers with Arm-PCR amplification of CDR3. A single record per CDR3 protein comes from TCRdb applying MiXCR to the multiplex PCR reads. The sample lists about 440,000 distinct CDR3 sequences; about 15% were seen once. The same data also went into a second study, on T cells in Graves' hyperthyroidism and ophthalmopathy. That paper states: Separation of ophthalmopathy from stable hyperthyroidism was achieved by a 13 V-J model.

The sequencing here drew on peripheral blood mononuclear cells (PBMCs), taken at new diagnosis, from a patient treated with antithyroid drugs. The receptor's source is a woman aged 18-29 years with Graves disease. The chain recombines TRBV19 with TRBJ1-2; D remains unclear. This chain's CDR3 is CASSMIRPNYGYTF. In DNA, the CDR3 is TGTGCCAGTAGTATGATACGGCCTAACTATGGCTACACCTTC.